This section outlines one T cell receptor (beta chain) sequence together with its context. The clone's antigen remains unknown. There are no base qualities to consult, and no much larger clone falls within one base. The data stem from a study of CD8+CD57+ T cells in acquired aplastic anemia (dated by TCRdb to 2016 to 2019). About the investigation overall: Extracted DNA from sorted CD4+ and CD8+ cells averaged around 2.9 ug, ranging from roughly 0.2 to 30 ug. An average of approximately 10 million reads for CD4+ cells and approximately 11 million reads for CD8+ cells was obtained from healthy donor samples. The paper's findings and limits, for the study overall: No significant difference in CD8+ Simpson's diversity was found between patients and healthy controls (P=0.060). Roughly 29 CD8+ CDR3 sequences were found to be shared between patients and controls, but these sequences appeared to be highly expressed in patients and within the immunodominant clones of the patients.

In the study, sorted CD4+ and CD8+ blood T cells from patients with severe aplastic anemia and from healthy subjects underwent deep sequencing of TCR repertoires. Ficoll-Paque density gradient centrifugation was used to isolate peripheral blood mononuclear cells. Before DNA extraction, CD4+ and CD8+ T cells were sorted by FACS or by magnetic beads. Genomic DNA was used as template for profiling of TCR beta VDJ combinations and CDR3 sequences. TCR repertoire sequencing was run on an Illumina HiSeq 2000. The study's processing was this. TRBV/TRBJ rearrangement plots, CDR3 size and DJ length profiles, and Simpson's diversity index were used to assess repertoires. The immunodominant clone was defined as the most abundant DNA sequence in deep sequencing data. CDR3 amino acid sequences were screened for sharing across subjects and compared with published repertoires and the VDJdb database. TCRdb passed the public sequencing reads through fastp at Q25 and MiXCR, retaining productive beta sequences. Rows with a matching CDR3 protein are joined into one entry that keeps the most common DNA and genes. TCRdb, not the authors, supplied the V and J calls. Within this sample are more than 45,000 distinct CDR3 sequences, with 55% to 75% of them counted one time only. Of the sample, under 40% is held by the ten largest clones.

Trimming leaves V shorter by 3 bases and J shorter by 8 bases, with the junction holding 9 bases beyond the gene matches. The CDR3 sequence holds 16 residues, the cysteine and phenylalanine included. The DNA shown is the 48-base CDR3, in frame from base 1. According to the germline V gene (reference sequence), CDR1 reads SGHKS and CDR2 reads YYEKEE. The sequenced sample consisted of sorted CD4+, CD8+, or CD8+CD57+ T cells (not recorded which) from PBMCs. The clonotype was recovered from a human donor in good health, serving as a control. The chain links TRBV5-5 with TRBJ1-4, and TRBD1 aligns with 11 junction nucleotides. Read as DNA, the sequence is TGTGCCAGCAGCTCCTCCTGGACAGGGGGCGGGGAAAAACTGTTTTTT. This gives the protein CASSSSWTGGGEKLFF.